The 18 T cell receptor beta chains given below trace back to one sample, sequenced in a study of human T cells and chemical hapten exposure. Noted time point: pre-sensitization, week 0. Treatment in this sample: therapeutic diphenylcyclopropenone sensitization with weekly scalp DPC. TCRdb itself ran the RACE reads through MiXCR, one entry per CDR3 protein. The profile shows more than 150,000 distinct CDR3 sequences, 30% of them singletons. Specimen: whole blood, collected in connection with sensitization to the hapten diphenylcyclopropenone (DPC). The source of these receptors is a woman in her 30s with alopecia areata. Some clones in this sample may be carry-over from other donors' samples.

The chain uses TRBV27 and TRBJ2-3, with no clear D. The CDR3 runs 14 residues. Germline CDR1 MNHEY, CDR2 SMNVEV (reference sequence). The germline V and J ends were trimmed by 5 bases and 2 bases, with 11 bases remaining between them. CDR3 in amino acids: CASSTRSVTDTQYF. The CDR3 nucleotides read TGTGCCAGCAGTACCCGATCAGTCACAGATACGCAGTATTTT.

The chain couples TRBV29-1 to TRBJ2-5; D call uncertain. The germline CDR1 and CDR2 sequences are SQVTM and ANQGSEA. V was clipped by 4 bases and J by 5 bases, with 14 bases between them. This CDR3 has 13 amino acids. The CDR3 region is CSVGKGSAETQYF. CDR3 nucleotides: TGCAGCGTTGGTAAGGGTTCCGCGGAGACCCAGTACTTC. The whole variable domain, remainder taken from reference TRBV29-1 and TRBJ2-5, is SAVISQKPSRDICQRGTSLTIQCQVDSQVTMMFWYRQQPGQSLTLIATANQGSEATYESGFVIDKFPISRPNLTFSTLTVSNMSPEDSSIYLCSVGKGSAETQYFGPGTRLLVL.

The chain employs TRBV29-1 and TRBJ2-7; 7 bases are shared with TRBD1. This CDR3 has 12 residues. J was trimmed by 4 bases and V by 7 bases; bases with no gene match: 7. Looked up from germline, CDR1 is SQVTM and CDR2 is ANQGSEA. The CDR3 reads CSALTQGYEQYF. The DNA for the CDR3 is TGCAGCGCTCTGACACAGGGGTACGAGCAGTACTTC.

In this sample, this clonotype turned up a few times. The J gene is TRBJ1-1, the V gene TRBV27, with a possible D match to TRBD1 (5 bases). CDR1 is MNHEY, CDR2 SMNVEV, per germline (reference sequence). V lost 3 bases, J lost 4 bases, and 12 bases lay in between. The length of the CDR3 is 14 residues. CDR3 coding DNA: TGTGCCAGCAGTTTCGGGACGGGAGCCACTGAAGCTTTCTTT. Encoded protein: CASSFGTGATEAFF.

This clonotype has only a few counts. The chain uses TRBV7-9 and TRBJ2-5; D uncertain. The V gene's germline CDR1 is SEHNR and CDR2 FQNEAQ (reference sequence). The CDR3 is 14 residues long. The V gene lost 0 bases and the J gene lost 0 bases, with 5 bases spanning the gap. The CDR3 loop is CASSLAHYQETQYF. The CDR3 nucleotides are TGTGCCAGCAGCTTAGCGCACTACCAAGAGACCCAGTACTTC.

The V gene is TRBV28, the J gene TRBJ2-7, with 10 bases aligning to TRBD1. V trimming: 3 bases; J trimming: 4 bases; junction bases outside the gene matches: 6. This CDR3 comprises 15 residues. Germline CDR1 and CDR2: MDHEN and SYDVKM. CDR3 nucleotides: TGTGCCAGCAGTTTCGACAGGGGGCTAAGGTACGAGCAGTACTTC. This gives the protein CASSFDRGLRYEQYF. Full variable domain (missing parts from reference TRBV28 and TRBJ2-7): DVKVTQSSRYLVKRTGEKVFLECVQDMDHENMFWYRQDPGLGLRLIYFSYDVKMKEKGDIPEGYSVSREKKERFSLILESASTNQTSMYLCASSFDRGLRYEQYFGPGTRLTVT.

The sample holds many counts of this clonotype. The V and J genes are TRBV28 and TRBJ1-5; possibly TRBD1 for D (6 bases). V gave up 7 bases and J gave up 6 bases, with 16 bases separating them. In germline, CDR1 is MDHEN, CDR2 SYDVKM. CDR3 length: 14 residues. Here the CDR3 reads CASTLIRGGQPQHF. As DNA, the CDR3 is TGTGCCAGCACCCTGATCAGGGGCGGTCAGCCCCAGCATTTT.

V and J are TRBV4-3 and TRBJ2-3; 12 bases are a match to TRBD2. The V segment lost 0 bases and the J segment 4 bases; nucleotides outside the gene matches: 2. Per germline, CDR1 LGHNA and CDR2 YSLEER. The CDR3 is made up of 16 amino acids. CDR3 residues: CASSQDPSGRADTQYF. The CDR3 coding sequence is TGCGCCAGCAGCCAAGACCCTAGCGGGAGGGCAGATACGCAGTATTTT.

V and J are TRBV27 and TRBJ2-1; D may be TRBD2 (7 bases). The CDR3 covers 16 residues. Germline V gives CDR1 MNHEY, CDR2 SMNVEV (reference sequence). V was pared by 7 bases and J by 2 bases, with 18 bases between. In DNA form, the CDR3 reads TGTGCCAGCACCCAAGGGGGGGGGAAACCCTACAATGAGCAGTTCTTC. Translating gives CASTQGGGKPYNEQFF.

The chain carries TRBV18 and TRBJ1-1; TRBD1 matches 10 bases. CDR3 length: 17 residues. J was trimmed by 0 bases and V by 6 bases; bases with no gene match: 10. Germline assignment: CDR1 KGHSH and CDR2 LQKENI. The CDR3 loop reads CASSRSRTGGLNTEAFF. The CDR3 nucleotides are TGTGCCAGCTCCAGAAGTCGGACAGGGGGGTTGAACACTGAAGCTTTCTTT.

The chain joins TRBV28 to TRBJ2-7; D is possibly TRBD1 (6 bases). CDR3 size: 15 residues. Looked up from germline, CDR1 is MDHEN and CDR2 is SYDVKM. Trimming removed 5 bases from V and 4 bases from J, with 18 bases in between. The CDR3 loop is CASSPDRLLEYEQYF. The CDR3 coding sequence is TGTGCCAGCAGTCCAGACAGGCTCCTAGAGTACGAGCAGTACTTC.

The rearrangement uses TRBV29-1 and TRBJ2-7; 10 bases are shared with TRBD1. The V gene's germline CDR1 is SQVTM and CDR2 ANQGSEA. The J segment lost 5 bases and the V segment lost 7 bases, leaving 2 bases of the junction unmatched. The CDR3 length is 11 residues. The CDR3 DNA follows: TGCAGCGGGGGACAGGGGCACGAGCAGTACTTC. This gives the protein CSGGQGHEQYF.

This clonotype came up a few times. The chain is built from TRBV9 and TRBJ1-1, with D tentatively TRBD1 (6 bases). This CDR3 is built from 15 residues. In germline, CDR1 is SGDLS, CDR2 YYNGEE. V was clipped by 4 bases and J by 0 bases, with 13 bases between them. The CDR3 reads CASSPRPGVNTEAFF. In DNA, the CDR3 is TGTGCCAGCAGCCCTCGACCAGGGGTGAACACTGAAGCTTTCTTT.

As DNA, the CDR3 is TGTGCCAGCAGTTACGGCGGGCCTTACAATGAGCAGTTCTTC. Translated, it gives CASSYGGPYNEQFF. The rearrangement uses TRBV6-2 or TRBV6-3 and TRBJ2-1; perhaps TRBD2 as D (5 bases). Trimming took 2 bases from V and 4 from J, leaving 9 bases between them. The CDR3 spans 14 residues. CDR1 and CDR2 from the germline V gene are MNHEY and SVGEGT.

This clonotype was counted many times. The chain links TRBV5-6 to TRBJ2-2, with 7 bases matching TRBD1. V gave up 4 bases and J gave up 7 bases; unmatched junction bases: 4. The CDR3 runs to 13 residues. Per the germline V gene, CDR1 is SGHDT and CDR2 is YYEEEE. CDR3 residues: CASSMTGYGELFF. CDR3 coding DNA: TGTGCCAGCAGCATGACAGGGTACGGGGAGCTGTTTTTT.

In this sample, this clonotype turned up a few times. The chain employs TRBV4-1 and TRBJ2-7; D is perhaps TRBD2 (6 bases). Germline V gene data show CDR1 as MGHRA and CDR2 as YSYEKL. The CDR3 contains 15 residues. V lost 0 bases to trimming and J lost 4 bases, with 13 bases between them. DNA for the CDR3: TGCGCCAGCAGCCAAGAACCCCGGGAGAGGTACGAGCAGTACTTC. Protein product: CASSQEPRERYEQYF.

The chain employs TRBV28 and TRBJ2-3; D is ambiguous. The germline V gene has CDR1 MDHEN and CDR2 SYDVKM. V was cut by 10 bases and J by 5 bases, with 13 bases left in between. CDR3 size: 12 residues. CDR3 nucleotides: TGTGCCATCTCAAGGGCGTTAGATACGCAGTATTTT. It encodes CAISRALDTQYF.

V and J are TRBV6-5 and TRBJ2-1, with 12 bases aligning to TRBD2. The germline V gene encodes CDR1 MNHEY and CDR2 SVGAGI. The V gene end was trimmed by 6 bases and the J gene end by 4 bases; junction bases not matched to a gene: 7. CDR3 length equals 16 residues. CDR3 DNA sequence: TGTGCCAGCAGACGGAGGACTAGCGGGGTTTACAATGAGCAGTTCTTC. Translating gives CASRRRTSGVYNEQFF.